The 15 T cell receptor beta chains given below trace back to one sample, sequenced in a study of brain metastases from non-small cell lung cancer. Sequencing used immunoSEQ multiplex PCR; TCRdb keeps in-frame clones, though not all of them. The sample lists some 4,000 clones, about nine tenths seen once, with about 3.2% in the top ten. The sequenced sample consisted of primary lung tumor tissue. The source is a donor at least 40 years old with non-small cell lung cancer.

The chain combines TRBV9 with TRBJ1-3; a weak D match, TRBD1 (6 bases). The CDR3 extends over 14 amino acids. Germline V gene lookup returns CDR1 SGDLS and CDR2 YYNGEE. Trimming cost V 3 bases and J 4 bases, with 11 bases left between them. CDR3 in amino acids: CASSDETGGNTIYF. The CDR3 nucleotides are TGTGCCAGCAGCGACGAGACAGGAGGAAACACCATATATTTT.

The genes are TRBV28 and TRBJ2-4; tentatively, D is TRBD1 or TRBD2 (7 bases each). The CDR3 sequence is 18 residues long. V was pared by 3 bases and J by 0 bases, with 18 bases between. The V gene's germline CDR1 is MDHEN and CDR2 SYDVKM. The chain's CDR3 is CASSFGTRGGRAKNIQYF. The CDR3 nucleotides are TGTGCCAGCAGTTTTGGGACCAGGGGGGGGAGAGCCAAAAACATTCAGTACTTC.

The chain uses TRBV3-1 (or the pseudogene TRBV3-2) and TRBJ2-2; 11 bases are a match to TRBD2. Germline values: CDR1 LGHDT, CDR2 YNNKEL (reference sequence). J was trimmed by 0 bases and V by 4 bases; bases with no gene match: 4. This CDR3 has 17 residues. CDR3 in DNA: TGTGCCAGCAGCCTAGCGGGGGGGTTCGCGAACACCGGGGAGCTGTTTTTT. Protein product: CASSLAGGFANTGELFF.

CDR3 DNA: TGTGCCAGCAGCCAAGGTGACCAGAGGGTTTTCTTT. Translated, it gives CASSQGDQRVFF. V gene TRBV3-1 (or the pseudogene TRBV3-2) combines with J gene TRBJ1-1; unclear D gene. Per germline, CDR1 LGHDT and CDR2 YNNKEL (reference sequence). Between the trimmed V and J ends, which lost 1 base and 13 bases, there was a span of 13 bases. The CDR3 contains 12 residues.

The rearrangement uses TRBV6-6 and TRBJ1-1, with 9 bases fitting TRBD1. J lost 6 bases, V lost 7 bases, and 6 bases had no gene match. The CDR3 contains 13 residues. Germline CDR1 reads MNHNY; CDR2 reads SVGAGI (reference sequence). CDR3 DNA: TGTGCCAGCACCGTCGACAGGGGGTCTGAAGCTTTCTTT. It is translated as CASTVDRGSEAFF.

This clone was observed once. The CDR3 reads CASSRTTEDKPQHF. The CDR3 DNA reads TGTGCCAGCAGTCGAACCACAGAGGATAAGCCCCAGCATTTT. V usage is TRBV6-5 and J usage is TRBJ1-5; D gene unclear. V was clipped by 5 bases and J by 8 bases, with 16 bases between them. This CDR3 contains 14 residues. The germline V gene encodes CDR1 MNHEY and CDR2 SVGAGI.

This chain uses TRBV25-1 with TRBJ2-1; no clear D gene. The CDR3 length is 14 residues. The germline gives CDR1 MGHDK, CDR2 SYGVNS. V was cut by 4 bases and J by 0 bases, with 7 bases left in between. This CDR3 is CASSGSDSYNEQFF. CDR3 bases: TGTGCCAGCAGTGGGAGCGACTCCTACAATGAGCAGTTCTTC.

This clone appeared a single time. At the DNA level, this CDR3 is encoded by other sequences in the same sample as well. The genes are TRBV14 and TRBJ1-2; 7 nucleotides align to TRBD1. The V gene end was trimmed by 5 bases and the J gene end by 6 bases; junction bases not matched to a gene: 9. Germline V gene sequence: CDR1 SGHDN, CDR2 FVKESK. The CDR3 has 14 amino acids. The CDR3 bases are TGTGCCAGCAGCGAATTTAGCACAGGGGATGGCTACACCTTC. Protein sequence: CASSEFSTGDGYTF. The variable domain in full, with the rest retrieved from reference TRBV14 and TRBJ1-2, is EAGVTQFPSHSVIEKGQTVTLRCDPISGHDNLYWYRRVMGKEIKFLLHFVKESKQDESGMPNNRFLAERTGGTYSTLKVQPAELEDSGVYFCASSEFSTGDGYTFGSGTRLTVV.

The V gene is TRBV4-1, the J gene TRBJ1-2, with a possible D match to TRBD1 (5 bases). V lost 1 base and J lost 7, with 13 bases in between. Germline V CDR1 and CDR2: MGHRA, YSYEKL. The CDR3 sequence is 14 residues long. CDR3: CASSQAAGVSGYTF. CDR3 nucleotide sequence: TGCGCCAGCAGCCAAGCGGCGGGGGTCTCTGGCTACACCTTC.

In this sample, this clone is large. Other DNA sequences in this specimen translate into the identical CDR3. CDR3 in amino acids: CASSGVEDNQPQHF. In DNA form, the CDR3 reads TGTGCCAGCAGCGGGGTGGAGGACAATCAGCCCCAGCATTTT. The chain carries TRBV2 and TRBJ1-5; no reliable D call. V was cut by 6 bases and J by 3 bases, with 12 bases left in between. CDR1 and CDR2 from the germline V gene are SNHLY and FYNNEI. The CDR3 spans 14 residues.

The CDR3 region has the DNA TGTGCCAGCAGCCAAGGGGGGAACACTGAAGCTTTCTTT. It translates to CASSQGGNTEAFF. The chain is built from TRBV3-1 (or the pseudogene TRBV3-2) and TRBJ1-1; D is unclear. With 1 base removed from V and 1 base from J, the gap between germline ends came to 4 bases. The CDR3 length is 13 residues. Germline loops: CDR1 LGHDT, CDR2 YNNKEL (reference sequence).

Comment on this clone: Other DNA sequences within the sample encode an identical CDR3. The CDR3 DNA sequence: TGTGCCAGCAGCTGGGCAGGGTTTCTGACTTACGAGCAGTACTTC. This sequence encodes CASSWAGFLTYEQYF. The V gene is TRBV5-8, the J gene TRBJ2-7, with TRBD1 as a possible D gene (5 bases). Trimming left V 3 bases short and J 4 bases short, with 17 bases between. Germline-derived CDR1 and CDR2 are SGHTS and YDEGEE. The CDR3 loop spans 15 amino acids.

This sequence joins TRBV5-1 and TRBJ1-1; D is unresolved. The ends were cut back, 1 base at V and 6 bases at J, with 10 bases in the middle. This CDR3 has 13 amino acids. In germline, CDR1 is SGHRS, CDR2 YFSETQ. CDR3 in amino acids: CASSLRSQAEAFF. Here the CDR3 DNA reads TGCGCCAGCAGCTTGAGGAGTCAGGCTGAAGCTTTCTTT.

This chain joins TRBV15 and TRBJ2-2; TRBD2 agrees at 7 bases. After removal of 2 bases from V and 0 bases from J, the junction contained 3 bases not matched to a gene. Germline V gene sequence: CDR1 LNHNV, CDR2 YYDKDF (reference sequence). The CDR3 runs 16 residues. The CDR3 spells CATSRPGLTNTGELFF. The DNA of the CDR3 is TGTGCCACCAGCAGACCGGGACTAACGAACACCGGGGAGCTGTTTTTT.

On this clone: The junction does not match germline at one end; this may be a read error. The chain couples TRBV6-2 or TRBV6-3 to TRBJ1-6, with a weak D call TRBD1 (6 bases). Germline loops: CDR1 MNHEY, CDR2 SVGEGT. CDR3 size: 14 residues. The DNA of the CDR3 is TGTGCCAGCAGCCGGACAGTTATGGATTCACCCCTCTACTTT. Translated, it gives CASSRTVMDSPLYF.